What follows are 12 T cell receptor beta chains derived from one specimen sequenced in a study of beta chain features in type 1 diabetes. Expressed TCRB transcripts were sequenced because the isolated RNA had all been reverse transcribed beforehand. Here immunoSEQ multiplex PCR was the method, and the copy in TCRdb shows in-frame clones only, minus some. The sample lists about 900,000 clones; 17% were seen once. Source material: naive CD4+ T cells from blood. Every receptor here comes from a woman between 18 and 29 years old in good health.

This clone was found once. V usage is TRBV5-8 and J usage is TRBJ2-1; the D is unclear. The CDR3 totals 11 residues. Trimming took off 5 bases at V and 10 bases at J, with 10 bases between the two ends. The germline V gene encodes CDR1 SGHTS and CDR2 YDEGEE. The chain's CDR3 is CASRASREQFF. The CDR3 nucleotides read TGTGCCAGCAGAGCTTCCAGGGAGCAGTTCTTC.

The rearrangement links TRBV29-1 to TRBJ2-1, with 12 nucleotides matching TRBD2. V shed 5 bases and J 7 bases; nucleotides not matched to a gene: 12. Germline V CDR1 and CDR2: SQVTM, ANQGSEA. This CDR3 is built from 16 residues. This chain's CDR3 is CSVPRPTSGSLNEQFF. DNA of the CDR3: TGCAGCGTTCCCCGCCCGACTAGCGGGAGTTTAAATGAGCAGTTCTTC.

This clone was counted between two and nine times. The chain uses TRBV28 and TRBJ2-2; 11 bases fit TRBD2. The CDR3 has 16 residues. Germline V gene data show CDR1 as MDHEN and CDR2 as SYDVKM. The V and J ends lost 6 bases and 6 bases, in that order; junction bases with no gene match: 9. As DNA, the CDR3 is TGTGCCAGCAGCCCAGTACTAGCGGGAGTTGCCGGGGAGCTGTTTTTT. Its protein product is CASSPVLAGVAGELFF.

V is TRBV19 and J is TRBJ2-7, with 7 bases lining up with TRBD1. Germline loops: CDR1 LNHDA, CDR2 SQIVND (reference sequence). J gave up 2 bases and V 2 bases, and 6 bases lay outside the gene matches. The CDR3 has 15 residues. The CDR3 sequence: CASSISSGTAYEQYF. CDR3 in DNA: TGTGCCAGTAGTATATCCTCGGGGACAGCCTACGAGCAGTACTTC.

The chain uses TRBV7-9 and TRBJ2-7, with a tentative D call TRBD1 (6 bases). Trimming pared 8 bases from V and 3 bases from J, leaving 20 bases between. This CDR3 is built from 15 residues. Germline V CDR1 and CDR2: SEHNR, FQNEAQ (reference sequence). The CDR3: CASSLFSAQGYEQYF. DNA for the CDR3: TGTGCCAGCTCCCTCTTTTCGGCACAGGGCTACGAGCAGTACTTC.

This clone was seen a handful of times. The CDR3 loop reads CASSPAGTGELFF. The CDR3, as DNA: TGTGCCAGCAGCCCCGCAGGCACCGGGGAGCTGTTTTTT. The chain is built from TRBV7-2 and TRBJ2-2; D remains unclear. Germline CDR1 reads SGHTA; CDR2 reads FQGNSA. This CDR3 spans 13 amino acids. V was shortened by 5 bases and J by 4 bases, with 8 bases between the two germline ends.

The V gene is TRBV5-1, the J gene TRBJ2-5; the D gene is possibly TRBD1 (5 bases). This CDR3 is built from 17 residues. Trimming stripped 5 bases from V and 4 bases from J, with 24 bases between. The germline V gene encodes CDR1 SGHRS and CDR2 YFSETQ. Here the CDR3 DNA reads TGCGCCAGCAGTTTCCGCGGACAACCGAATCTTGGAGAGACCCAGTACTTC. Its translation is CASSFRGQPNLGETQYF.

This clone was seen a handful of times. This chain links TRBV29-1 with TRBJ2-1; no reliable D call. V was shortened by 4 bases and J by 10 bases, with 11 bases between the two germline ends. The CDR3 totals 11 residues. Germline CDR1 is SQVTM and CDR2 is ANQGSEA. CDR3 protein: CSVAQTWEQFF. Here the CDR3 DNA reads TGCAGCGTTGCCCAGACATGGGAGCAGTTCTTC.

The genes are TRBV28 and TRBJ2-5, with TRBD2 as a possible D gene (6 bases). Germline V lookup: CDR1 MDHEN, CDR2 SYDVKM. V lost 6 bases, J lost 3 bases, and 11 bases lay in between. CDR3 size: 13 residues. The chain's CDR3 is CASSRGKEETQYF. The DNA for the CDR3 is TGTGCCAGCAGCCGGGGGAAAGAAGAGACCCAGTACTTC.

The chain couples TRBV4-3 to TRBJ1-1, with D possibly being TRBD1 (5 bases). Per the germline V gene, CDR1 is LGHNA and CDR2 is YSLEER. Trimming shortened V by 0 bases and J by 7 bases, and 15 bases separated the two germline ends. This CDR3 is 15 amino acids long. The CDR3 sequence: CASSQDKGTAHEAFF. The CDR3, as DNA: TGCGCCAGCAGCCAAGATAAAGGGACCGCACATGAAGCTTTCTTT.

This clone appeared a few times. The chain links TRBV28 to TRBJ2-5; 13 bases align to TRBD2. The CDR3 runs to 16 residues. Trimming removed 6 bases from V and 3 bases from J; junction bases left unmatched: 7. Germline CDR1 reads MDHEN; CDR2 reads SYDVKM. The CDR3 loop reads CASSPWTSGREETQYF. CDR3 bases: TGTGCCAGCAGCCCCTGGACTAGCGGGAGAGAAGAGACCCAGTACTTC. The full variable domain, its missing parts supplied by reference TRBV28 and TRBJ2-5, is DVKVTQSSRYLVKRTGEKVFLECVQDMDHENMFWYRQDPGLGLRLIYFSYDVKMKEKGDIPEGYSVSREKKERFSLILESASTNQTSMYLCASSPWTSGREETQYFGPGTRLLVL.

The rearrangement links TRBV7-2 to TRBJ2-1; TRBD2 agrees at 7 bases. The CDR3 is 13 residues long. V was pared by 6 bases and J by 7 bases, with 6 bases of the junction left unmatched. CDR1 is SGHTA, CDR2 FQGNSA, per germline. The CDR3 sequence is CASSPGTKNEQFF. The CDR3 DNA follows: TGTGCCAGCAGTCCCGGGACTAAAAATGAGCAGTTCTTC.